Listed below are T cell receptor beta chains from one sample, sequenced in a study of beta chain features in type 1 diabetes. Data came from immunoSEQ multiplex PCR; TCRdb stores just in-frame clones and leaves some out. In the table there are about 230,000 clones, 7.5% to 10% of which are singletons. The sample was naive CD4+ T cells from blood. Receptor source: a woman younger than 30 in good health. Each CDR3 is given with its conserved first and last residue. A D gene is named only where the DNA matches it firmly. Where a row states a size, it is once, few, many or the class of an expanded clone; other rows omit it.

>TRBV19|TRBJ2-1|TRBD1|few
TGTGCCAGTAGTCAACAAGCGACAGGGGGATACAATGAGCAGTTCTTC
CASSQQATGGYNEQFF
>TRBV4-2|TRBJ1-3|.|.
TGTGCCAGCAGCCAAGAGAGGTCTGGAAACACCATATATTTT
CASSQERSGNTIYF
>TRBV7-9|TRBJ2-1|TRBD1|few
TGTGCCAGCAGCTTAGTGGGACAGTTCAATGAGCAGTTCTTC
CASSLVGQFNEQFF
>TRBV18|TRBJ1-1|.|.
TGTGCCAGCTCACCACGAGACAGCTCCGGAGCTTTCTTT
CASSPRDSSGAFF
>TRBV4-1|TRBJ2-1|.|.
TGCGCCAGCAGCCAAGATCCTCAAGATGGCCGTGTCTCCTACAATGAGCAGTTCTTC
CASSQDPQDGRVSYNEQFF
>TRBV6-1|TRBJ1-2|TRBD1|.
TGTGCCAGCAGCCTGACAGGGGCTAACTATGGCTACACCTTC
CASSLTGANYGYTF
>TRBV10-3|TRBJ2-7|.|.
TGTGCCATCAGTGGACCGGGCTACGAGCAGTACTTC
CAISGPGYEQYF
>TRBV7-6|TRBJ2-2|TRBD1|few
TGTGCCAGCAGCTTTCCTACCTCTTTCGACAGGGGAGAAACCGGGGAGCTGTTTTTT
CASSFPTSFDRGETGELFF
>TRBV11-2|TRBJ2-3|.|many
TGTGCCAGCAGCTTAGCAAGGGGGACCACAGATACGCAGTATTTT
CASSLARGTTDTQYF
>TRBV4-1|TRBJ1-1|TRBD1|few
TGCGCCAGCAGCCAAGTACAGGGGGTGGCTTTCTTT
CASSQVQGVAFF
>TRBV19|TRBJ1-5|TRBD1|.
TGTGCCAGTAGTCCTCACGAGGGGACAGGAAATAGCAATCAGCCCCAGCATTTT
CASSPHEGTGNSNQPQHF
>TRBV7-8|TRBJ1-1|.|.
TGTGCCAGCATCCAAGGGCACATGGGGCTGATGCGTGACACTGAAGCTTTCTTT
CASIQGHMGLMRDTEAFF
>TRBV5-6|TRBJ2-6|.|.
TGTGCCAGCAGCTTTCTCGACAGGTCTCCTGGGGCCAACGTCCTGACTTTC
CASSFLDRSPGANVLTF
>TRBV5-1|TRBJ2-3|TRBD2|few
TGCGCCAGCAGCTTCAATTCTGCGGGAGGGTACGCAGATACGCAGTATTTT
CASSFNSAGGYADTQYF
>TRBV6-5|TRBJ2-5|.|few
TGTGCCAGCAGTTTGACAGTTACACAAGAGACCCAGTACTTC
CASSLTVTQETQYF
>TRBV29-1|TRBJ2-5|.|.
TGCAGCGCCCGCGGGGATGGGCAAGAGACCCAGTACTTC
CSARGDGQETQYF
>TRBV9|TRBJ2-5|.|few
TGTGCCAGCAGCGGCATAGCTTCGGAGACCCAGTACTTC
CASSGIASETQYF
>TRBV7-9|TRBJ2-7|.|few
TGTGCCAGCAGCTCGGGGGATAGCTACGAGCAGTACTTC
CASSSGDSYEQYF
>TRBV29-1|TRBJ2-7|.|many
TGCAGCGTTGAGTCGGAGAAAAACTACGAGCAGTACTTC
CSVESEKNYEQYF
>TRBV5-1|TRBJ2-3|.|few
TGCGCCAGCAGCTGGAAACTAGCAGCTAGCACAGATACGCAGTATTTT
CASSWKLAASTDTQYF
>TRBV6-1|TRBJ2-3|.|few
TGTGCCAGCAGGCCCCCAGGGAGCACAGATACGCAGTATTTT
CASRPPGSTDTQYF
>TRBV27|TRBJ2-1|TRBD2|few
TGTGCCAGCAGTTTGACTAGCGAAAACTACAATGAGCAGTTCTTC
CASSLTSENYNEQFF
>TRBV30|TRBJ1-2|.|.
TGTGCCTGGAGGCCGGGTCTTTATGGCTACACCTTC
CAWRPGLYGYTF
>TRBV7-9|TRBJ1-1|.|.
TGTGCCAGCAGCTTAGGGACATACCAGAACACTGAAGCTTTCTTT
CASSLGTYQNTEAFF
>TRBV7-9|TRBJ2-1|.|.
TGTGCCAGCAGCTTACGGGGGTTGGGTATAGATGAGCAGTTCTTC
CASSLRGLGIDEQFF
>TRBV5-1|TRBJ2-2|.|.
TGCGCCAGCAGTCGTACTCGGGGTTCGAACACCGGGGAGCTGTTTTTT
CASSRTRGSNTGELFF
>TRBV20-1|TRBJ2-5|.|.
TGCAGTGCTAAGACACCGCTTGAGCAGTACTTC
CSAKTPLEQYF
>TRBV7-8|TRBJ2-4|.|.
TGTGCCAGCAGGCAGGGAGGAAACATTCAGTACTTC
CASRQGGNIQYF
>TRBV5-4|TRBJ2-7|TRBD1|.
TGTGCCAGCAGCTTCCCGACAGGGTCCCACTACGAGCAGTACTTC
CASSFPTGSHYEQYF
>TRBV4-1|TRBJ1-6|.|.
TGCGCCAGCAGCCAAGAATTTTCTAGTTCACCCCTCCACTTT
CASSQEFSSSPLHF
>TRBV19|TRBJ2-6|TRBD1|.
TGTGCCAGTAGCGAGACAGGGATGGGGTCTGGGGCCAACGTCCTGACTTTC
CASSETGMGSGANVLTF
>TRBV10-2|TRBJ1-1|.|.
TGCGCCAGCAGTGAGTCGAGGGCGGCTGAAGCTTTCTTT
CASSESRAAEAFF
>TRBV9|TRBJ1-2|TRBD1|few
TGTGCCAGCAGCGCCCGACCTCGAACGACAGGGTATGAAGGCTACACCTTC
CASSARPRTTGYEGYTF
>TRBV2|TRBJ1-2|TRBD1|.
TGTGCCAGCCCGGGACAGCCTTCTAGGGGCTACACCTTC
CASPGQPSRGYTF
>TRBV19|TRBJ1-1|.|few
TGTGCCAGTAGTATAGGTAACGTGCGGGACACTGAAGCTTTCTTT
CASSIGNVRDTEAFF
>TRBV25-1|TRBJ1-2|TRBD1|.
TGTGCCAGCAGTGATTACAGGGGCTATGGCTACACCTTC
CASSDYRGYGYTF
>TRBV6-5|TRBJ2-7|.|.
TGTGCCAGCAGTCCCCAGCCGGGGGACTACGAGCAGTACTTC
CASSPQPGDYEQYF
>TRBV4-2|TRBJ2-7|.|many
TGTGCCAGCAGCCCGTACCAAGTCCCGGGACAAGGAGAATATTCCCACGAGCAGTACTTC
CASSPYQVPGQGEYSHEQYF
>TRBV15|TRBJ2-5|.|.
TGTGCCACCAGCCTGCCGGGCCAAGAGACCCAGTACTTC
CATSLPGQETQYF
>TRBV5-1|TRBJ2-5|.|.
TGCGCCAGCAGCTTGATCCCCGTTAGCGTAGAGACCCAGTACTTC
CASSLIPVSVETQYF
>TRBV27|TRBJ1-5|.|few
TGTGCCAGCAGTTTACGGGTTGATCAGCCCCAGCATTTT
CASSLRVDQPQHF
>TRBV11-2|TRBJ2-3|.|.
TGTGCCAGCAGCTTAGGGGCAGTCACAGATACGCAGTATTTT
CASSLGAVTDTQYF
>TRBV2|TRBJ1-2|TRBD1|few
TGTGCCAGCAATCACAGGGGCTCTAACTATGGCTACACCTTC
CASNHRGSNYGYTF
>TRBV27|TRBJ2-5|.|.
TGTGCCAGCAGTCCAGAATACCAAGAGACCCAGTACTTC
CASSPEYQETQYF
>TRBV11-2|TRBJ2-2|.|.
TGTGCCAGCAGCTCACCCCCACCAAGGATCGACCGAAGGGGCGGGGAGCTGTTTTTT
CASSSPPPRIDRRGGELFF
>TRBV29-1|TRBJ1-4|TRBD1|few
TGCAGCGTTGCATTGGACAGGGATAAACTGTTTTTT
CSVALDRDKLFF
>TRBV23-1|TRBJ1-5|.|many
TGCGCCAGCAGTCACGGACAGAGCCGCAATCAGCCCCAGCATTTT
CASSHGQSRNQPQHF
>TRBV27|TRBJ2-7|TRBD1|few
TGTGCCAGCAGTTTTGGACAGGGTCGTTGGGAGCAGTACTTC
CASSFGQGRWEQYF
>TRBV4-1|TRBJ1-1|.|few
TGCGCCAGCAGCGTCAACCGGGGTTGGGGGAACACTGAAGCTTTCTTT
CASSVNRGWGNTEAFF